These 16 T cell receptor beta chains were sequenced from one sample in a study of T cell repertoires in cytomegalovirus infection. Their specific antigens are unknown. TCRdb fed the reads into MiXCR, producing one record per CDR3 protein. The sample shows roughly 120,000 distinct CDR3 sequences, about 31% of them seen only once. The sample was CD8+ T cells from cultured PBMCs, taken from culture after CMV antigen stimulation. These receptors originate from a human donor in good health (CMV status not recorded). Some clones in this sample may be carry-over from other donors' samples.

The chain uses TRBV7-6 and TRBJ2-5, with D hard to call. V was trimmed by 2 bases and J by 4 bases, leaving 8 bases between them. This CDR3 spans 13 amino acids. The V gene's germline CDR1 is SGHVS and CDR2 FNYEAQ. CDR3 in DNA: TGTGCCAGCAGCTTACTGCCAGCAGAGACCCAGTACTTC. Translated: CASSLLPAETQYF.

In the case of this clonotype: A much larger clone differs from this one at a single base, so this may be a read error. The V and J genes are TRBV7-6 and TRBJ2-5; D remains unclear. The length of the CDR3 is 16 residues. Germline V gene data show CDR1 as SGHVS and CDR2 as FNYEAQ. Here the CDR3 DNA reads TGTGCCAGCAGCTTTAGAGATCCCAGCCCAGAAGAGACCCAGCACTTC. This codes for CASSFRDPSPEETQHF.

This sequence joins TRBV12-5 and TRBJ2-1; D gene ambiguous. CDR3 size: 11 residues. Trimming pared 4 bases from V and 8 bases from J, leaving 6 bases between. Germline assignment: CDR1 LGHNT and CDR2 FRNRAP. This CDR3 is CASGYGDEQFF. In nucleotides, the CDR3 is TGTGCTAGTGGTTACGGCGATGAGCAGTTCTTC.

The chain employs TRBV2 and TRBJ2-7; 9 bases agree with TRBD1. Germline V lookup: CDR1 SNHLY, CDR2 FYNNEI. Trimming took 8 bases from V and 6 from J; bases not matched to a gene: 5. The CDR3 spans 12 residues. The CDR3 sequence is CASEGQGVEQYF. The CDR3 DNA reads TGTGCCAGCGAGGGACAGGGAGTCGAGCAGTACTTC.

The chain is built from TRBV6-2 or TRBV6-3 and TRBJ1-5; 8 bases align to TRBD1. CDR1 MNHEY and CDR2 SVGEGT come from the germline V gene. The CDR3 totals 16 residues. With 2 bases clipped from V and 0 bases from J, the junction kept 3 bases outside the gene matches. The CDR3 DNA reads as TGTGCCAGCAGTTACGACAGGGGAGATAGCAATCAGCCCCAGCATTTT. Encoded protein: CASSYDRGDSNQPQHF.

CDR3 residues: CASSLNRDRRRSGYTF. The DNA for the CDR3 is TGTGCCAGCAGCCTCAACCGGGACAGGCGTCGGAGTGGCTACACCTTC. The J gene is TRBJ1-2, the V gene TRBV7-9, with 8 bases that match TRBD1. Germline CDR1 reads SEHNR; CDR2 reads FQNEAQ (reference sequence). This CDR3 comprises 16 residues. Trimming took 5 bases from V and 7 from J; bases not matched to a gene: 15. The variable domain in full, completed from reference TRBV7-9 and TRBJ1-2, reads DTGVSQNPRHKITKRGQNVTFRCDPISEHNRLYWYRQTLGQGPEFLTYFQNEAQLEKSRLLSDRFSAERPKGSFSTLEIQRTEQGDSAMYLCASSLNRDRRRSGYTFGSGTRLTVV.

The V gene is TRBV19, the J gene TRBJ1-5, with 7 bases aligning to TRBD1. The CDR3 is made up of 15 amino acids. The V and J ends lost 6 bases and 5 bases, in that order; junction bases with no gene match: 10. The germline V gene encodes CDR1 LNHDA and CDR2 SQIVND (reference sequence). For the CDR3, the DNA is TGTGCCAGTAGAGCATCGACAGGGTCTCATCAGCCCCAGCATTTT. As protein: CASRASTGSHQPQHF.

The chain combines TRBV7-6 with TRBJ2-7; unclear D gene. Germline V gene lookup returns CDR1 SGHVS and CDR2 FNYEAQ. The CDR3 consists of 13 residues. The V gene lost 1 base and the J gene lost 4 bases, with 8 bases spanning the gap. The CDR3, as DNA: TGTGCCAGCAGCTTAGGTGAAAGTTACGAGCAGTACTTC. It encodes CASSLGESYEQYF.

This clonotype was seen more than once but under ten times. The rearrangement links TRBV5-5 to TRBJ2-1, with D tentatively TRBD2 (5 bases). Germline values: CDR1 SGHKS, CDR2 YYEKEE (reference sequence). Trimming shortened V by 2 bases and J by 2 bases, and 17 bases separated the two germline ends. The CDR3 extends over 17 amino acids. Written as DNA, the CDR3 is TGTGCCAGCAGCTTAGAGGGTCGGGTAGAGACCTACAATGAGCAGTTCTTC. Amino acids: CASSLEGRVETYNEQFF.

The chain combines TRBV18 with TRBJ2-2; D is tentatively TRBD1 or TRBD2 (5 bases each). The CDR3 has 14 amino acids. V was trimmed by 5 bases and J by 0 bases, leaving 7 bases between them. Germline-derived CDR1 and CDR2 are KGHSH and LQKENI. Here the CDR3 reads CASSRGPNTGELFF. In nucleotides, the CDR3 is TGTGCCAGCTCAAGGGGACCGAACACCGGGGAGCTGTTTTTT.

In its sample, this clonotype was seen many times. V is TRBV3-1 and J is TRBJ2-7; possible D gene TRBD2, 6 bases. Germline lookup yields CDR1 LGHDT and CDR2 YNNKEL (reference sequence). V dropped 0 bases and J dropped 5 bases, with 14 bases sitting between them. The CDR3 totals 15 residues. CDR3 DNA: TGTGCCAGCAGCCAAGATGTAACAGGAGGGGACGAGCAGTACTTC. It codes for CASSQDVTGGDEQYF.

The genes are TRBV7-4 and TRBJ2-1; unclear D gene. From germline, CDR1 is SGHVT and CDR2 SQSDAQ. Trimming took off 5 bases at V and 6 bases at J, with 11 bases between the two ends. The CDR3 has 13 residues. The DNA of the CDR3 is TGTGCCAGCAGCCAAACTACGTCCAATGAGCAGTTCTTC. This translates into CASSQTTSNEQFF.

This clonotype was counted a few times. In nucleotides, the CDR3 is TGTGCCAGCAGATTATCCGGGACAGGGGGCGATGAGCAGTTCTTC. Translating it yields CASRLSGTGGDEQFF. This chain connects TRBV6-6 to TRBJ2-1, with TRBD1 matching over 12 bases. CDR3 length: 15 amino acids. The V and J ends lost 6 bases and 8 bases, in that order; junction bases with no gene match: 8. The germline V gene encodes CDR1 MNHNY and CDR2 SVGAGI (reference sequence).

This clonotype was picked up many times. The chain has TRBV7-9 and TRBJ1-4; no clear D gene. Germline V lookup: CDR1 SEHNR, CDR2 FQNEAQ (reference sequence). Trimming stripped 4 bases from V and 2 bases from J, with 11 bases between. This CDR3 spans 15 amino acids. CDR3 residues: CASSSLGSTNEKLFF. The CDR3 coding sequence is TGTGCCAGCAGCTCGCTGGGGAGCACTAATGAAAAACTGTTTTTT.

This clonotype was found once. The chain uses TRBV6-5 and TRBJ2-7, with unresolved D. The V and J ends lost 4 bases and 8 bases respectively, with 21 bases between them. Germline V gives CDR1 MNHEY, CDR2 SVGAGI. There are 15 residues in the CDR3. The CDR3 loop reads CASSFDSPRTTKQYF. CDR3 DNA sequence: TGTGCCAGCAGTTTCGATAGTCCAAGAACTACGAAGCAGTACTTC.

J is TRBJ2-7 and V is TRBV4-1, with a weak D call TRBD1 (6 bases). CDR1 is MGHRA, CDR2 YSYEKL, per germline. The CDR3 totals 15 residues. V lost 0 bases, J lost 3 bases, and 12 bases lay in between. The CDR3 protein is CASSQDTDSLYEQYF. CDR3 sequence (DNA): TGCGCCAGCAGCCAAGATACGGACAGCCTCTACGAGCAGTACTTC.